Listed below are T cell receptor beta chains from one sample, sequenced in a study of cytomegalovirus exposure and HLA in healthy donors. Profiled with immunoSEQ multiplex PCR; TCRdb holds only in-frame clones, not every one. Of approximately 190,000 clones listed, roughly 13% are singletons. The sequenced material came from PBMCs. The receptors stem from a man aged 50-59 years in good health and CMV-seropositive. The CDR3 runs from the conserved cysteine through the conserved F or W. The order of the fields is CDR3 protein, CDR3 DNA, J gene, V gene, clone size, D gene. A D gene is named only where the DNA matches it firmly. The listing skips clone size in some rows; elsewhere it reads once, few, many or a size class.

CDR3aa: CASSSRRQAPRNEQFF
CDR3nt: TGTGCCAGCAGCTCCCGTAGACAGGCCCCTCGCAATGAGCAGTTCTTC
j_gene: TRBJ2-1
v_gene: TRBV7-2
abundance: -
d_gene: -

CDR3aa: CASSLVVGRNQPQHF
CDR3nt: TGCGCCAGCAGTCTTGTGGTGGGGCGCAATCAGCCCCAGCATTTT
j_gene: TRBJ1-5
v_gene: TRBV4-3
abundance: few
d_gene: -

CDR3aa: CASSDSLAEETQYF
CDR3nt: TGTGCCAGCAGCGACTCACTAGCGGAAGAGACCCAGTACTTC
j_gene: TRBJ2-5
v_gene: TRBV2
abundance: few
d_gene: TRBD2

CDR3aa: CASTHAGGMETQYF
CDR3nt: TGTGCCAGCACCCATGCAGGGGGCATGGAGACCCAGTACTTC
j_gene: TRBJ2-5
v_gene: TRBV6-6
abundance: few
d_gene: TRBD1

CDR3aa: CASSLKQGINSPLHF
CDR3nt: TGTGCCAGCAGTTTAAAGCAGGGCATTAATTCACCCCTCCACTTT
j_gene: TRBJ1-6
v_gene: TRBV27
abundance: few
d_gene: -

CDR3aa: CASSPSGGTDTQYF
CDR3nt: TGTGCCAGCAGCCCTAGCGGGGGCACAGATACGCAGTATTTT
j_gene: TRBJ2-3
v_gene: TRBV14
abundance: -
d_gene: TRBD2

CDR3aa: CASSLAGTPTDGYTF
CDR3nt: TGCGCCAGCAGCTTGGCAGGCACCCCGACGGATGGCTACACCTTC
j_gene: TRBJ1-2
v_gene: TRBV5-1
abundance: -
d_gene: -

CDR3aa: CASFGDRGNQPQHF
CDR3nt: TGTGCCAGCTTTGGAGACAGGGGCAATCAGCCCCAGCATTTT
j_gene: TRBJ1-5
v_gene: TRBV6-1
abundance: few
d_gene: TRBD1

CDR3aa: CASSYSQRSGNTIYF
CDR3nt: TGTGCCAGCAGTTACTCCCAGCGGAGTGGAAACACCATATATTTT
j_gene: TRBJ1-3
v_gene: TRBV6-5
abundance: few
d_gene: -

CDR3aa: CASSLIGQGALTGELFF
CDR3nt: TGCGCCAGCAGCTTGATTGGTCAGGGGGCGCTCACCGGGGAGCTGTTTTTT
j_gene: TRBJ2-2
v_gene: TRBV5-1
abundance: few
d_gene: TRBD1

CDR3aa: CASSSGQDYEQYF
CDR3nt: TGTGCCAGCAGCTCGGGACAGGACTACGAGCAGTACTTC
j_gene: TRBJ2-7
v_gene: TRBV5-6
abundance: -
d_gene: TRBD1

CDR3aa: CASSLGQGVYEQYF
CDR3nt: TGTGCCAGCAGCTTAGGACAGGGGGTCTACGAGCAGTACTTC
j_gene: TRBJ2-7
v_gene: TRBV7-2
abundance: few
d_gene: TRBD1

CDR3aa: CSGTPPSTGSTEAFF
CDR3nt: TGCAGCGGCACCCCACCCTCAACAGGGAGCACTGAAGCTTTCTTT
j_gene: TRBJ1-1
v_gene: TRBV29-1
abundance: -
d_gene: -

CDR3aa: CASSLKSFGYTF
CDR3nt: TGTGCCAGTAGTCTTAAGAGTTTTGGCTACACCTTC
j_gene: TRBJ1-2
v_gene: TRBV19
abundance: -
d_gene: -

CDR3aa: CASSVLAGSNNEQFF
CDR3nt: TGTGCCAGCAGCGTACTAGCGGGGAGTAACAATGAGCAGTTCTTC
j_gene: TRBJ2-1
v_gene: TRBV9
abundance: -
d_gene: TRBD2

CDR3aa: CAWRATGTANEKLFF
CDR3nt: TGTGCCTGGAGAGCCACCGGGACAGCTAATGAAAAACTGTTTTTT
j_gene: TRBJ1-4
v_gene: TRBV30
abundance: few
d_gene: TRBD1

CDR3aa: CASPAGVGGYGYTF
CDR3nt: TGTGCCAGCCCTGCGGGGGTTGGGGGCTATGGCTACACCTTC
j_gene: TRBJ1-2
v_gene: TRBV2
abundance: -
d_gene: -

CDR3aa: CASSTTGYTEAFF
CDR3nt: TGTGCCAGCAGTACCACGGGGTACACTGAAGCTTTCTTT
j_gene: TRBJ1-1
v_gene: TRBV2
abundance: few
d_gene: -

CDR3aa: CASSYGGTAGNTIYF
CDR3nt: TGTGCCAGCAGTTACGGGGGGACAGCTGGAAACACCATATATTTT
j_gene: TRBJ1-3
v_gene: TRBV6-5
abundance: few
d_gene: TRBD1

CDR3aa: CASSGTSGAQETQYF
CDR3nt: TGTGCCAGCAGTGGGACTAGCGGGGCGCAAGAGACCCAGTACTTC
j_gene: TRBJ2-5
v_gene: TRBV2
abundance: -
d_gene: TRBD2

CDR3aa: CASSYFRTGNGYTF
CDR3nt: TGTGCCAGCAGTTACTTCCGGACAGGGAACGGCTACACCTTC
j_gene: TRBJ1-2
v_gene: TRBV6-5
abundance: few
d_gene: TRBD1

CDR3aa: CATRGQGWNEKLFF
CDR3nt: TGTGCCACACGCGGACAGGGATGGAATGAAAAACTGTTTTTT
j_gene: TRBJ1-4
v_gene: TRBV6-1
abundance: -
d_gene: TRBD1

CDR3aa: CSVGQGETEAFF
CDR3nt: TGCAGCGTGGGACAGGGGGAGACTGAAGCTTTCTTT
j_gene: TRBJ1-1
v_gene: TRBV29-1
abundance: -
d_gene: TRBD1

CDR3aa: CASGLGEQGTRGANVLTF
CDR3nt: TGTGCTAGTGGTTTGGGAGAACAGGGAACCCGTGGGGCCAACGTCCTGACTTTC
j_gene: TRBJ2-6
v_gene: TRBV12-5
abundance: few
d_gene: -

CDR3aa: CASRPKGPGNAEAFF
CDR3nt: TGTGCCAGCAGACCTAAGGGCCCAGGGAATGCTGAAGCTTTCTTT
j_gene: TRBJ1-1
v_gene: TRBV7-9
abundance: -
d_gene: -

CDR3aa: CASSRDKNYGYTF
CDR3nt: TGCGCCAGCAGCCGGGACAAGAACTATGGCTACACCTTC
j_gene: TRBJ1-2
v_gene: TRBV4-3
abundance: -
d_gene: -

CDR3aa: CASAGEPYNEQFF
CDR3nt: TGTGCTAGTGCCGGTGAACCCTACAATGAGCAGTTCTTC
j_gene: TRBJ2-1
v_gene: TRBV12-5
abundance: -
d_gene: -

CDR3aa: CASSAGQGANYGYTF
CDR3nt: TGTGCCAGCAGCGCGGGACAGGGAGCTAACTATGGCTACACCTTC
j_gene: TRBJ1-2
v_gene: TRBV7-2
abundance: -
d_gene: TRBD1

CDR3aa: CASSRQGREAFF
CDR3nt: TGTGCCAGCAGCCGACAGGGCAGGGAAGCTTTCTTT
j_gene: TRBJ1-1
v_gene: TRBV5-4
abundance: few
d_gene: TRBD1